These 8 T cell receptor beta chains share one sample of origin, sequenced in a study of T cell clonality in common variable immunodeficiency. Produced via immunoSEQ multiplex PCR; TCRdb's table is partial and in-frame only. This table holds 50,000 to 60,000 clones with no singletons; the top ten claim roughly 5.9%. Sequencing used peripheral blood mononuclear cells. Every receptor here comes from a person between 18 and 69 years old in good health.

This clone was counted many times. The read comes to an end 3 residues before the CDR3 does, leaving the germline J gene to fill in the end. The chain links TRBV7-2 to TRBJ1-1; 7 positions agree with TRBD1. The CDR3 runs to 17 residues. Germline trimming cut 0 bases from V and 4 bases from J; bases unmatched to any gene: 11. Germline V gene lookup returns CDR1 SGHTA and CDR2 FQGNSA. The CDR3 region is CASSLAGGALWVTEAFF. The CDR3 DNA, read in part, is TGTGCCAGCAGCTTAGCAGGGGGCGCATTATGGGTCACTGAA.

This clone was counted at least ten times. The sequenced CDR3 bases are TGTGCCAGCTCCCCCCTCTCCTACGAG. Protein: CASSPLSYE. The entire CDR3 sequence reads CASSPLSYEQYF. This chain connects TRBV6-2 or TRBV6-3 to TRBJ2-7, with D uncertain. The DNA ends 3 residues before the CDR3 does, and the rest of the CDR3 is filled in from the germline J gene. Germline V gene sequence: CDR1 MNHEY, CDR2 SVGEGT. V was shortened by 8 bases and J by 0 bases, with 8 bases between the two germline ends. The CDR3 extends over 12 amino acids.

There are many counts of this clone. The sequenced fragment ends 3 residues before the CDR3 boundary, so the rest is inferred from the germline J gene. The rearrangement links TRBV29-1 to TRBJ2-1, with D possibly being TRBD1 (6 bases). Trimming removed 7 bases at V and 3 bases at J, with 13 bases between. This CDR3 has 13 residues. Germline-derived CDR1 and CDR2 are SQVTM and ANQGSEA. The CDR3 bases that were read are TGCAGCGGGGAACAGGGACACTACAATGAG. Translation gives CSGEQGHYNE. The entire CDR3 protein is CSGEQGHYNEQFF.

This clone was seen repeatedly, ten times or more. The CDR3 end lies 3 residues beyond the end of the read and is filled in from the germline J gene. The chain recombines TRBV5-1 with TRBJ1-1, with D uncertain. CDR1 and CDR2 from the germline V gene are SGHRS and YFSETQ. Trimming removed 5 bases from V and 1 base from J, with 15 bases in between. The CDR3 has 15 amino acids. The part of the CDR3 DNA that was read is TGCGCCAGCAGTCCAAGCGGGCCCGGGAACACTGAA. It specifies CASSPSGPGNTE. The full-length CDR3 reads as CASSPSGPGNTEAFF.

This clone was observed many times. The CDR3 end is not reached by the read, which stops 3 residues before it; the germline J gene fills it in. The V call is TRBV2, the J call TRBJ1-1, with D uncertain. The V end lost 4 bases, the J end lost 2 bases, and 8 bases lay between the germline ends. The germline V gene has CDR1 SNHLY and CDR2 FYNNEI. This CDR3 has 13 residues. This CDR3 is CASSAAYNTEAFF. CDR3 bases read: TGTGCCAGCAGTGCTGCGTATAACACTGAA.

This clone was observed at least ten times. The DNA ends 3 residues before the CDR3 does, and the rest of the CDR3 is filled in from the germline J gene. This chain links TRBV4-1 with TRBJ2-7, with D possibly TRBD1 on 5 matching bases. The germline V gene encodes CDR1 MGHRA and CDR2 YSYEKL. The V end was cut by 0 bases, the J end by 5 bases, with 8 bases between. This CDR3 spans 13 amino acids. CDR3 in amino acids: CASSQDQGDEQYF. The CDR3 bases that were read are TGCGCCAGCAGCCAAGATCAAGGGGACGAG.

This clone was recorded many times. Sequencing ends 3 residues short of the CDR3 end; the germline J gene provides the rest. This chain connects TRBV18 to TRBJ1-5; 9 bases match TRBD1. This CDR3 region has 17 residues. Germline V lookup: CDR1 KGHSH, CDR2 LQKENI. V lost 3 bases, J lost 2 bases, and 8 bases stayed unmatched. CDR3 DNA, as far as it was read: TGTGCCAGCTCACCGGGACAGGGTTCCTTTGGCAATCAGCCC. Amino acids: CASSPGQGSFGNQP. The entire CDR3 protein is CASSPGQGSFGNQPQHF.

This clone occurred many times. The read ends 3 residues before the CDR3 terminus; that terminus is restored from the germline J gene. This rearrangement joins TRBV6-4 to TRBJ2-2; a possible D gene is TRBD2 (5 bases). This CDR3 contains 13 residues. Trimming shortened V by 6 bases and J by 4 bases, and 9 bases separated the two germline ends. The germline gives CDR1 MRHNA, CDR2 SNTAGT. The covered CDR3 bases are TGTGCCAGCAGGGAGGCGGGCACCGGGGAG. This codes for CASREAGTGE. Given in full, the CDR3 is CASREAGTGELFF.